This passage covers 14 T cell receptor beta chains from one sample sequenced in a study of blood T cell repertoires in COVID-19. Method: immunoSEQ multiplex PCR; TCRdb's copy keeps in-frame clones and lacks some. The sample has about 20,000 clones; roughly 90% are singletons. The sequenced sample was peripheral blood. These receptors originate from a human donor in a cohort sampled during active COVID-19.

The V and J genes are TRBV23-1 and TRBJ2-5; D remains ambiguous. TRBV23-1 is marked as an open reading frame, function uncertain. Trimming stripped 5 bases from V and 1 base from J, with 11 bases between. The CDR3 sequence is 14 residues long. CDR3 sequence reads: CASSLTVGQETQYF. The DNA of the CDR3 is TGCGCCAGCAGTTTAACAGTAGGCCAAGAGACCCAGTACTTC.

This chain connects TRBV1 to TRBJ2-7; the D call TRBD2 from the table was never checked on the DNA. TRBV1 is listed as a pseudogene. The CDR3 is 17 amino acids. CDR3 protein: CTSIFGGASGRRYEQYF. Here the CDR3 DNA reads TGCACCAGCATCTTTGGGGGAGCTAGCGGGAGGCGGTACGAGCAGTACTTC.

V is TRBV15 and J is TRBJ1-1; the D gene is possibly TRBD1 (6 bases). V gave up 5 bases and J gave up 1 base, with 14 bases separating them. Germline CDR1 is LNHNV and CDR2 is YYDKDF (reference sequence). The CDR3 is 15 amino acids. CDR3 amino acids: CATSFRRGANTEAFF. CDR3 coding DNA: TGTGCCACCAGCTTCCGACGGGGGGCGAACACTGAAGCTTTCTTT.

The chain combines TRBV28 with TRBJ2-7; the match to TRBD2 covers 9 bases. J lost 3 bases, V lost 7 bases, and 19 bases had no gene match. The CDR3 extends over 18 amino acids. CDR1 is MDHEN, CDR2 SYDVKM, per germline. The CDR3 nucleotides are TGTGCCAGCAACAGCGCCGGGACCGCTAGCGGGAAGATCTACGAGCAGTACTTC. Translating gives CASNSAGTASGKIYEQYF.

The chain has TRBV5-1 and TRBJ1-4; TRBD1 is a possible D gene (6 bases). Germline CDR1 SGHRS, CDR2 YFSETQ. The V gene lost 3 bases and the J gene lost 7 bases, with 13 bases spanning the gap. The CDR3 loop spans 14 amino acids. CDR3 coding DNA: TGCGCCAGCAGCTCGGGACAAGTGGGTGAAAAACTGTTTTTT. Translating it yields CASSSGQVGEKLFF.

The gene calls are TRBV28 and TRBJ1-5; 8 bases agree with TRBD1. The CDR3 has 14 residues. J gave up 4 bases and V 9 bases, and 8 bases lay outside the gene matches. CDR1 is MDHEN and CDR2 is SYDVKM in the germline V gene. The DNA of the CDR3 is TGTGCCAGTAACAGGGGGTTCCTAAATCAGCCCCAGCATTTT. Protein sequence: CASNRGFLNQPQHF.

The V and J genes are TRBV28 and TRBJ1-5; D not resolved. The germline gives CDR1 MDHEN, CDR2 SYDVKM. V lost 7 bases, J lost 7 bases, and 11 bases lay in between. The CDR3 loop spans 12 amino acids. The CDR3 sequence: CASTPGFQPQHF. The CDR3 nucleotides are TGTGCCAGCACCCCGGGGTTCCAGCCCCAGCATTTT.

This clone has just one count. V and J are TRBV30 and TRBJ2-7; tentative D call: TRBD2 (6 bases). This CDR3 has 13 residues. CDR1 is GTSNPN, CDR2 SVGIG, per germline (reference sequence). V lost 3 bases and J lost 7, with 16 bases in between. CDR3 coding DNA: TGTGCCTGGAGCCGGGGGAGTCTGGGAGAGCAGTACTTC. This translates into CAWSRGSLGEQYF.

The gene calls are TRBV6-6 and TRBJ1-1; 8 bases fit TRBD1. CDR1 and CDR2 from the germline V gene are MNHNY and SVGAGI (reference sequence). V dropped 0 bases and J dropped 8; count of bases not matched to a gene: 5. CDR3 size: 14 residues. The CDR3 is CASSYSNGQGEAFF. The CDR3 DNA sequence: TGTGCCAGCAGTTACTCGAACGGACAGGGAGAAGCTTTCTTT.

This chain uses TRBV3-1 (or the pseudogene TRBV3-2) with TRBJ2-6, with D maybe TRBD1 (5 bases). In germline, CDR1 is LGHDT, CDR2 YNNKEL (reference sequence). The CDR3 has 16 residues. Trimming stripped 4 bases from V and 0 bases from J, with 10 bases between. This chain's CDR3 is CASSPNQGSGANVLTF. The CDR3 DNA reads TGTGCCAGCAGCCCGAACCAGGGCTCTGGGGCCAACGTCCTGACTTTC.

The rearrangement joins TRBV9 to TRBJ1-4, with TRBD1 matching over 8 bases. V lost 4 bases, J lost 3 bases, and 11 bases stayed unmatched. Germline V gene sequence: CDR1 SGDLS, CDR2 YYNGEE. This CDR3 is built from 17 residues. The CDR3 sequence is CASSPTAGGPSNEKLFF. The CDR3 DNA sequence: TGTGCCAGCAGCCCCACGGCAGGGGGCCCTTCTAATGAAAAACTGTTTTTT.

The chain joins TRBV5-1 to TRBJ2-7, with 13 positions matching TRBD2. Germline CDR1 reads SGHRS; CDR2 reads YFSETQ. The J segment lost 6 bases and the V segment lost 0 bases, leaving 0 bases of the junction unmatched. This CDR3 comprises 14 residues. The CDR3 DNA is TGCGCCAGCAGCTTGGGGACTAGCGGGAGCGAGCAGTACTTC. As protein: CASSLGTSGSEQYF.

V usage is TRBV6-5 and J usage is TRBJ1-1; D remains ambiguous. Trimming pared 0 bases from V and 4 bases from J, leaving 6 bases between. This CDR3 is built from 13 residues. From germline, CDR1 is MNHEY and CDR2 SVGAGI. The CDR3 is CASSYSTRTEAFF. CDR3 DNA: TGTGCCAGCAGTTACTCGACACGCACTGAAGCTTTCTTT.

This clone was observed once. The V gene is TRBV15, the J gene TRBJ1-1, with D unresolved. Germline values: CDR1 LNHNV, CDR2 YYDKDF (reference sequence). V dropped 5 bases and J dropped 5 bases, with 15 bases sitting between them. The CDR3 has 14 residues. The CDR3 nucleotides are TGTGCCACCAGCCCCGGAGTCAGTAGTACTGAAGCTTTCTTT. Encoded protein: CATSPGVSSTEAFF.